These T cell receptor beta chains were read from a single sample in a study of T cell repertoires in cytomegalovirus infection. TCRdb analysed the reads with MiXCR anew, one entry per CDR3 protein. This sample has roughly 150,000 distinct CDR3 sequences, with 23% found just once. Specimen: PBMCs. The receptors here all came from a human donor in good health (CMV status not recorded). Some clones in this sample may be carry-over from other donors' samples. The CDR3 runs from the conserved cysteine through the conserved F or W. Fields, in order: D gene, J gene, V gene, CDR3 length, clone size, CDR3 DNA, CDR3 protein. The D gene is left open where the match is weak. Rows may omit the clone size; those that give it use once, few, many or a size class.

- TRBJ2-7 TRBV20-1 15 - TGCAGTGCTAGTTCTCTCGGGCGGGACTTCCACGAGCAGTACTTC CSASSLGRDFHEQYF
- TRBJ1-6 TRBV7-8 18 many TGTGCCAGCAGCCCGCAATTAGGGGGGGACTCCTATAATTCACCCCTCCACTTT CASSPQLGGDSYNSPLHF
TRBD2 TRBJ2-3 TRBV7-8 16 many TGTGCCAGCAGCTTAGAACTAGCGGGGATCACAGATACGCAGTATTTT CASSLELAGITDTQYF
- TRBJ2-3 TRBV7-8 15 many TGTGCCAGCAGCGGGTTAGAGGGCCACACAGATACGCAGTATTTT CASSGLEGHTDTQYF
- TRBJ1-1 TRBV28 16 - TGTGCCAGCAGTTCCTGGGCCTCTAGACGAACCACTGAAGCTTTCTTT CASSSWASRRTTEAFF
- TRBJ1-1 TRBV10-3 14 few TGTGCCATCAGTGGAGGGGGAAGATGGGGTGAAGCTTTCTTT CAISGGGRWGEAFF
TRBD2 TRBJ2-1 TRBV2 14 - TGTGCCAGCAGCGGAAGCGGGGCCTACAATGAGCAGTTCTTC CASSGSGAYNEQFF
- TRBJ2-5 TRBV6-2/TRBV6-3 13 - TGTGCCAGCAGTTACAACCAGCTCGGGACCCAGTACTTC CASSYNQLGTQYF
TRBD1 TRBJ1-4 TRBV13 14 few TGTGCCAGCAGCGGTGGGACAGCCCGGGAAAAACTGTTTTTT CASSGGTAREKLFF
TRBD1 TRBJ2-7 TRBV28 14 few TGTGCCAGCAGTTCTACGGACAGGATCCACGAGCAGTACTTC CASSSTDRIHEQYF
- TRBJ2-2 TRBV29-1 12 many TGCAGCGCACGGGGCCCAAGCGGGGAGCTGTTTTTT CSARGPSGELFF
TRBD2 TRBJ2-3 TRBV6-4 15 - TGTGCCAGCAGTGTCGCGGGAGTTAGCACAGATACGCAGTATTTT CASSVAGVSTDTQYF
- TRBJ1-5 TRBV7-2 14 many TGTGCCAGCAGCTTAAGAGGGGGCAATCAGCCCCAGCATTTT CASSLRGGNQPQHF
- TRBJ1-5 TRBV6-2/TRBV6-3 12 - TGTGCCAGCCCCGGGACGGGCCGGACCCAGCATTTT CASPGTGRTQHF
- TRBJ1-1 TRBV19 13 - TGTGCCAGCAGGGGTTCCATGAACACTGAAGCTTTCTTT CASRGSMNTEAFF
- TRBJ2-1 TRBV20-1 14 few TGCAGTGCTAGAGCGTCCCTCTCCTACAATGAGCAGTTCTTC CSARASLSYNEQFF
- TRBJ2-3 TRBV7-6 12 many TGTGCCAGCAGCTTACCGGGGGATACGCAGTATTTT CASSLPGDTQYF
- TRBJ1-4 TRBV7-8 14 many TGTGCCAGCAGCTTAAGGGGAGGAAATGAAAAACTGTTTTTT CASSLRGGNEKLFF
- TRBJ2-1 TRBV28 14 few TGTGCCAGCAGTTTATTACCGGGAACCAATGAGCAGTTCTTC CASSLLPGTNEQFF
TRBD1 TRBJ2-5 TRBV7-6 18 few TGTGCCAGCAGCCCCGGGACAGGGGCCCTACCGAACCAAGAGACCCAGTACTTC CASSPGTGALPNQETQYF
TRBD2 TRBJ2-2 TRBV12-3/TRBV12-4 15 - TGTGCCAGCAGCCCGCGACTAGCGGGGCTGGGGGAGCTGTTTTTT CASSPRLAGLGELFF
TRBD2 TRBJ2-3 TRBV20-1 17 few TGCAGTGCTAGCACTCTACTCGGGACTAGCGGGGGAGATACGCAGTATTTT CSASTLLGTSGGDTQYF
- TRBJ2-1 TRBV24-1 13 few TGTGCCACCCAGGGGACCACCTACAATGAGCAGTTCTTC CATQGTTYNEQFF
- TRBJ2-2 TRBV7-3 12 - TGTGCCAGCAGCCTACCGACCGGGGAGCTGTTTTTT CASSLPTGELFF
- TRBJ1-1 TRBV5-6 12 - TGTGCCAGCAGCTTGTGGCACGCTGAAGCTTTCTTT CASSLWHAEAFF
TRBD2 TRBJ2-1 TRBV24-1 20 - TGTGCCACCAGTGATTCCACGACTAGCGGGGGGGGGAGCTCCTACAATGAGCAGTTCTTC CATSDSTTSGGGSSYNEQFF
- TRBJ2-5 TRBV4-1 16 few TGCGCCAGCAGCCAAGATATGCACTCCGGCGGAGAGACCCAGTACTTC CASSQDMHSGGETQYF
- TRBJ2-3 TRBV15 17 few TGTGCCACCAGCAGAGATATGGCTAGCGCCTCCACAGATACGCAGTATTTT CATSRDMASASTDTQYF
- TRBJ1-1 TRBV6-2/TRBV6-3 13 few TGTGCCAGCAGTCCGCCGAGGGACACTGAAGCTTTCTTT CASSPPRDTEAFF
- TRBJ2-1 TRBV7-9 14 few TGTGCCAGCAGCTTTTCCGGGACTCTGAATGAGCAGTTCTTC CASSFSGTLNEQFF
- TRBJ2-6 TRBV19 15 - TGTGCCAGTAGTATAACGGGGAGCGGGGCCAACGTCCTGACTTTC CASSITGSGANVLTF
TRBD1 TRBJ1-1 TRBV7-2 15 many TGTGCCAGCAGCTTAATGGACAGGGCGGGGACTGAAGCTTTCTTT CASSLMDRAGTEAFF
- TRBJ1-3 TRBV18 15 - TGTGCCAGCTCTGCACAGGGAAACTCTGGAAACACCATATATTTT CASSAQGNSGNTIYF
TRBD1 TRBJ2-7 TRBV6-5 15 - TGTGCCAGCAGTTACTCCTTGGGACAGACCTACGAGCAGTACTTC CASSYSLGQTYEQYF
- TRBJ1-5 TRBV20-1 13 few TGCAGTGCTACACAGGGTTCTAATCAGCCCCAGCATTTT CSATQGSNQPQHF
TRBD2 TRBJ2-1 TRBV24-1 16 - TGTGCCACCAGTGATTTAACTAGCGCCGGAAACAATGAGCAGTTCTTC CATSDLTSAGNNEQFF
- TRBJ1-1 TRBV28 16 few TGTGCCAGCAGTCTCCACTCCGGGGTCGGGAACACTGAAGCTTTCTTT CASSLHSGVGNTEAFF
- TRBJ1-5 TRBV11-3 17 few TGTGCCAGCAGCTTAAAGAGGGGTGTCGGGGGCAATCAGCCCCAGCATTTT CASSLKRGVGGNQPQHF
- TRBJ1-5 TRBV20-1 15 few TGCAGTGCTAGAGTTCCGGGACGGGGAAATCAGCCCCAGCATTTT CSARVPGRGNQPQHF
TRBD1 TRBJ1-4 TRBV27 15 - TGTGCCACCGCTCCACAGGGGGTATTTTATGAAAAACTGTTTTTT CATAPQGVFYEKLFF
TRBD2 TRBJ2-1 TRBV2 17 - TGTGCCAGCAGTGAATCCTCGGCGGGAGTGGTCTACAATGAGCAGTTCTTC CASSESSAGVVYNEQFF
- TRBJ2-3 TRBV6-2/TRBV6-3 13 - TGTGCCAGCAGCTCCCTAGAAACGGCTACGCAGTATTTT CASSSLETATQYF
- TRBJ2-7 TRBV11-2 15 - TGTGCCAGCAGCTTAGGGGCGTGGGGTGGTTACGAGCAGTACTTC CASSLGAWGGYEQYF
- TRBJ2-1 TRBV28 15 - TGTGCCAGCAGTCCCTCTGGGCGGACCTACAATGAGCAGTTCTTC CASSPSGRTYNEQFF
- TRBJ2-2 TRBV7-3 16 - TGTGCCAGCAGCCCGGACCCGATCCCGAACACCGGGGAGCTGTTTTTT CASSPDPIPNTGELFF
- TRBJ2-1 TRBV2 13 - TGTGCCAGCAGGGATACAGGGTGGGGTGAGCAGTTCTTC CASRDTGWGEQFF
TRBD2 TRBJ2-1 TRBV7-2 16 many TGTGCCAGCAGCTTCGATGGCGGGAGGGGTTACAATGAGCAGTTCTTC CASSFDGGRGYNEQFF
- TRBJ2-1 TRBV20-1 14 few TGCAGTGCCGAGGGAAGTGGCTCCTACAATGAGCAGTTCTTC CSAEGSGSYNEQFF
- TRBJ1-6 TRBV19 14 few TGTGCCAGTACAGAGAGCTCCTATAATTCACCCCTCCACTTT CASTESSYNSPLHF
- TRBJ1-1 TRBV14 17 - TGTGCCAGCAGCCAAAAAGTCCAGGGTTTACTGAACACTGAAGCTTTCTTT CASSQKVQGLLNTEAFF
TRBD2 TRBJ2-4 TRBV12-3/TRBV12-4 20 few TGTGCCAGCAGTTCCTACGCCGGGACTAGCGGAAGACTAGCCAAAAACATTCAGTACTTC CASSSYAGTSGRLAKNIQYF
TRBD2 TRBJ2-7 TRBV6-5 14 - TGTGCCAGCAGAGGGGAGGGGAGGTCCTACGAGCAGTACTTC CASRGEGRSYEQYF
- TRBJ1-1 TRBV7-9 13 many TGTGCCAGCAGCGGTAGTTGGAACACTGAAGCTTTCTTT CASSGSWNTEAFF
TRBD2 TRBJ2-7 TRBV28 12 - TGTGCCAGCAGCAGCGGGAATTACGAGAAGTACTTC CASSSGNYEKYF
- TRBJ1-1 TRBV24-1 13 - TGTGCCACCAGCTCAGTCGGGCGGACTGAAGCTTTCTTT CATSSVGRTEAFF